This T cell receptor (beta chain) was sequenced in a study of OX40 agonist ivuxolimab in advanced cancers. General observations from the study: The study did not work out the antigen specificity of the expanded peripheral T cells.

Method: immunoSEQ multiplex PCR; TCRdb's copy keeps in-frame clones and lacks some. Seen here are under 100,000 clones, 90% observed once, and the top ten hold around 0.15%. Concerning this clone: What it binds is not known.

This CDR3 is built from 12 residues. The germline CDR1 and CDR2 sequences are LNHDA and SQIVND (reference sequence). V lost 6 bases, J lost 8 bases, and 10 bases lay in between. This sequence was found in an adult with an advanced solid tumor such as melanoma, head and neck, liver or kidney cancer. V and J are TRBV19 and TRBJ1-4; D perhaps matches TRBD1 (5 bases). The sample was CD4+ or CD8+ T cells sorted from blood, taken in a trial of the OX40 agonist ivuxolimab. For the CDR3, the DNA is TGTGCCAGTAGGCAGGGCGGAGAAAAACTGTTTTTT. This encodes CASRQGGEKLFF.